The following is a T cell receptor (beta chain) sequence with its context. Germline V gene data show CDR1 as LNHDA and CDR2 as SQIVND (reference sequence). V was clipped by 6 bases and J by 3 bases; unmatched bases: 7. The CDR3 is 14 amino acids. This entry comes from a study of blood T cell repertoires in COVID-19. Produced via immunoSEQ multiplex PCR; TCRdb's table is partial and in-frame only. The table includes approximately 230,000 clones, around 88% detected once. The sample was PBMCs or T cells enriched from blood (not recorded which). The TCR was taken from a woman aged 25 to 45 who had recovered from COVID-19. V usage is TRBV19 and J usage is TRBJ1-1, with 7 bases fitting TRBD1. Written as DNA, the CDR3 is TGTGCCAGTAGCGCCACAGGGGAGGACACTGAAGCTTTCTTT. Amino acid sequence: CASSATGEDTEAFF.